Listed here are 21 T cell receptor beta chains from one sample, sequenced in a study of shared clonotypes between healthy human individuals. Generated by immunoSEQ multiplex PCR, the TCRdb table keeps only in-frame clones and is missing some. Of under 2.5 million clones in the sample, roughly 90% are singletons; the top ten hold 0.37%. Sequences were obtained from naive CD4+ T cells from PBMCs. Regarding subset: CD45RA+ positively selected. These receptors originate from a man aged 18 to 30 in good health. Some clones in this sample may be carry-over from other donors' samples.

The rearrangement joins TRBV5-8 to TRBJ1-1; 8 nucleotides match TRBD1. Germline-derived CDR1 and CDR2 are SGHTS and YDEGEE. With 2 bases clipped from V and 3 bases from J, the junction kept 9 bases outside the gene matches. The length of the CDR3 is 16 residues. This CDR3 reads CASSLGQGAGDTEAFF. CDR3 DNA: TGTGCCAGCAGCTTAGGCCAGGGGGCGGGGGACACTGAAGCTTTCTTT.

This chain links TRBV11-2 with TRBJ2-7; 9 bases line up with TRBD1. With 2 bases clipped from V and 5 bases from J, the junction kept 10 bases outside the gene matches. Germline values: CDR1 SGHAT, CDR2 FQNNGV. There are 16 residues in the CDR3. Here the CDR3 DNA reads TGTGCCAGCAGCTTATCCCCGGGACAGGGAATCGACGAGCAGTACTTC. This gives the protein CASSLSPGQGIDEQYF.

The J gene is TRBJ1-1, the V gene TRBV2; D remains ambiguous. Trimming pared 6 bases from V and 4 bases from J, leaving 12 bases between. The CDR3 spans 13 residues. Germline values: CDR1 SNHLY, CDR2 FYNNEI. CDR3 amino acids: CASSGSVATEAFF. The CDR3 DNA sequence: TGTGCCAGCAGCGGGTCCGTCGCCACTGAAGCTTTCTTT.

The J gene is TRBJ2-3, the V gene TRBV5-8, with D possibly called TRBD1 or TRBD2 (5 bases each). The V gene lost 3 bases and the J gene lost 11 bases, with 19 bases spanning the gap. In germline, CDR1 is SGHTS, CDR2 YDEGEE. This CDR3 is built from 14 residues. DNA for the CDR3: TGTGCCAGCAGCTCCCCGGGGCAGCCAGGAAGGCAGTATTTT. Protein product: CASSSPGQPGRQYF.

Of note for this clone: The same CDR3 can be traced to other DNA sequences in this sample. This chain joins TRBV7-3 and TRBJ2-1; 13 bases map to TRBD2. V was pared by 5 bases and J by 8 bases, with 6 bases of the junction left unmatched. Germline lookup yields CDR1 SGHTA and CDR2 FQGTGA. CDR3 length equals 15 residues. In DNA, the CDR3 is TGTGCCAGCAGCCCCGGGACTAGCGGGATAGATGAGCAGTTCTTC. Residues: CASSPGTSGIDEQFF.

This clone was counted only a few times. The chain combines TRBV14 with TRBJ2-7, with D unresolved. CDR1 and CDR2 (germline): SGHDN, FVKESK. The CDR3 is made up of 13 amino acids. V gave up 0 bases and J gave up 4 bases, with 7 bases separating them. The CDR3 reads CASSQDFGYEQYF. The CDR3, as DNA: TGTGCCAGCAGCCAAGATTTCGGGTACGAGCAGTACTTC. Full variable domain (outside the CDR3, taken from reference TRBV14 and TRBJ2-7): EAGVTQFPSHSVIEKGQTVTLRCDPISGHDNLYWYRRVMGKEIKFLLHFVKESKQDESGMPNNRFLAERTGGTYSTLKVQPAELEDSGVYFCASSQDFGYEQYFGPGTRLTVT.

The chain recombines TRBV9 with TRBJ2-2; 8 bases agree with TRBD2. The CDR3 is 15 amino acids. Germline CDR1 is SGDLS and CDR2 is YYNGEE. Trimming took 4 bases from V and 6 from J; bases not matched to a gene: 8. CDR3 DNA: TGTGCCAGCAGCTCCACTAGCGGACGCGCCGGGGAGCTGTTTTTT. It encodes CASSSTSGRAGELFF. The entire variable domain, with the rest obtained from reference TRBV9 and TRBJ2-2, is as follows: DSGVTQTPKHLITATGQRVTLRCSPRSGDLSVYWYQQSLDQGLQFLIQYYNGEERAKGNILERFSAQQFPDLHSELNLSSLELGDSALYFCASSSTSGRAGELFFGEGSRLTVL.

The chain couples TRBV6-5 to TRBJ2-7; D may be TRBD2 (6 bases). The CDR3 consists of 14 residues. V was clipped by 6 bases and J by 5 bases, with 17 bases between them. Germline V gene sequence: CDR1 MNHEY, CDR2 SVGAGI. The CDR3 DNA follows: TGTGCCAGCAGGGAAACCCCTCAGCGGGACGAGCAGTACTTC. Its protein is CASRETPQRDEQYF.

The chain has TRBV27 and TRBJ1-5; D may be TRBD1 (6 bases). The length of the CDR3 is 16 residues. Germline V gene sequence: CDR1 MNHEY, CDR2 SMNVEV (reference sequence). V was trimmed by 6 bases and J by 7 bases, leaving 22 bases between them. CDR3 DNA sequence: TGTGCCAGCAGCCCCAGACCAGGGGCCCGATTCCAGCCCCAGCATTTT. It specifies CASSPRPGARFQPQHF.

In its sample, this clone was seen a few times. The chain uses TRBV6-1 and TRBJ1-5; 7 nucleotides agree with TRBD1. Germline CDR1 and CDR2: MNHNS and SASEGT. The CDR3 spans 14 residues. Unmatched junction bases numbered 2, after V lost 4 bases and J lost 2 bases. The CDR3 sequence is CASSGGQGNQPQHF. The CDR3 DNA reads as TGTGCCAGCAGTGGAGGACAGGGCAATCAGCCCCAGCATTTT.

The gene calls are TRBV2 and TRBJ2-5; D is uncertain. V shed 6 bases and J shed 9 bases, with 11 bases lying between them. Germline V gene lookup returns CDR1 SNHLY and CDR2 FYNNEI. The CDR3 covers 11 residues. The CDR3 DNA sequence: TGTGCCAGCAGCCTGGTCGCGGCCCAGTACTTC. It encodes CASSLVAAQYF.

The V call is TRBV28, the J call TRBJ1-2; 10 bases line up with TRBD1. This CDR3 comprises 16 residues. J gave up 4 bases and V 2 bases, and 7 bases lay outside the gene matches. Germline V gene lookup returns CDR1 MDHEN and CDR2 SYDVKM. The CDR3: CASSLRGTGASYGYTF. CDR3 bases: TGTGCCAGCAGTTTAAGGGGGACAGGGGCCTCCTATGGCTACACCTTC.

The chain recombines TRBV9 with TRBJ2-7, with D unclear. The V end lost 0 bases, the J end lost 3 bases, and 7 bases lay between the germline ends. This CDR3 region has 13 residues. Germline-derived CDR1 and CDR2 are SGDLS and YYNGEE. The DNA of the CDR3 is TGTGCCAGCAGCGTAGGACATCTCTACGAGCAGTACTTC. Encoded protein: CASSVGHLYEQYF.

The J gene is TRBJ2-5, the V gene TRBV5-1; 8 nucleotides align to TRBD1. V trimming: 4 bases; J trimming: 2 bases; junction bases outside the gene matches: 4. Germline loops: CDR1 SGHRS, CDR2 YFSETQ. The CDR3 has 14 amino acids. CDR3 DNA: TGCGCCAGCAGCATGGACAGGGAACAAGAGACCCAGTACTTC. Translating gives CASSMDREQETQYF. The full variable domain, with the rest looked up from reference TRBV5-1 and TRBJ2-5, is KAGVTQTPRYLIKTRGQQVTLSCSPISGHRSVSWYQQTPGQGLQFLFEYFSETQRNKGNFPGRFSGRQFSNSRSEMNVSTLELGDSALYLCASSMDREQETQYFGPGTRLLVL.

The chain carries TRBV2 and TRBJ2-7, with TRBD2 as a possible D gene (5 bases). There are 12 residues in the CDR3. The germline CDR1 and CDR2 sequences are SNHLY and FYNNEI. Trimming took 6 bases from V and 9 from J, leaving 15 bases between them. CDR3 region: CASSPFDAGQYF. In DNA, the CDR3 is TGTGCCAGCAGCCCTTTCGACGCGGGGCAGTACTTC. Drawing the rest from reference TRBV2 and TRBJ2-7, the complete variable domain is EPEVTQTPSHQVTQMGQEVILRCVPISNHLYFYWYRQILGQKVEFLVSFYNNEISEKSEIFDDQFSVERPDGSNFTLKIRSTKLEDSAMYFCASSPFDAGQYFGPGTRLTVT.

The chain uses TRBV5-4 and TRBJ2-7; 7 nucleotides match TRBD1. The CDR3 length is 13 residues. V trimming: 3 bases; J trimming: 5 bases; junction bases outside the gene matches: 5. Germline loops: CDR1 SGHNT, CDR2 YYREEE (reference sequence). CDR3 DNA sequence: TGTGCCAGCAGCTATGACAGGGACGACGAGCAGTACTTC. Amino acids: CASSYDRDDEQYF.

V gene TRBV13 combines with J gene TRBJ2-2, with D tentatively TRBD1 or TRBD2 (5 bases each). V lost 8 bases, J lost 4 bases, and 14 bases lay in between. Germline CDR1 reads PRHDT; CDR2 reads FYEKMQ (reference sequence). This CDR3 has 14 amino acids. The DNA for the CDR3 is TGTGCCAGCTCGATTCGGGGCGGCACCGGGGAGCTGTTTTTT. This codes for CASSIRGGTGELFF.

This chain connects TRBV6-1 to TRBJ2-7; TRBD1 or TRBD2 may be the D gene (5 bases each). V was shortened by 5 bases and J by 2 bases, with 13 bases between the two germline ends. The germline V gene has CDR1 MNHNS and CDR2 SASEGT. This CDR3 spans 14 amino acids. This CDR3 is CASSTGPLTYEQYF. In nucleotides, the CDR3 is TGTGCCAGCAGTACGGGACCTCTCACCTACGAGCAGTACTTC.

This clone was picked up one time. The chain carries TRBV5-6 and TRBJ2-1; 13 bases line up with TRBD2. The V and J ends lost 4 bases and 4 bases, in that order; junction bases with no gene match: 8. From germline, CDR1 is SGHDT and CDR2 YYEEEE. The CDR3 is 17 amino acids. The CDR3 bases are TGTGCCAGCAGCGGGCAAGGGACTAGCGGGACTTACAATGAGCAGTTCTTC. It encodes CASSGQGTSGTYNEQFF. Complete variable domain (other parts from reference TRBV5-6 and TRBJ2-1): DAGVTQSPTHLIKTRGQQVTLRCSPKSGHDTVSWYQQALGQGPQFIFQYYEEEERQRGNFPDRFSGHQFPNYSSELNVNALLLGDSALYLCASSGQGTSGTYNEQFFGPGTRLTVL.

V gene TRBV9 combines with J gene TRBJ1-1; D might be TRBD1 (5 bases). V was cut by 4 bases and J by 1 base, with 14 bases left in between. The CDR3 loop spans 15 amino acids. Germline values: CDR1 SGDLS, CDR2 YYNGEE. The CDR3 DNA reads TGTGCCAGCAGCTCCTCCGGGACTCAGAACACTGAAGCTTTCTTT. It encodes CASSSSGTQNTEAFF.

The chain combines TRBV9 with TRBJ2-2, with a weak D call TRBD2 (5 bases). Germline V gene data show CDR1 as SGDLS and CDR2 as YYNGEE. V dropped 0 bases and J dropped 4 bases, with 10 bases sitting between them. The CDR3 runs 15 residues. CDR3 amino acids: CASSVEEALTGELFF. The DNA of the CDR3 is TGTGCCAGCAGCGTAGAGGAGGCACTCACCGGGGAGCTGTTTTTT. Looking up the rest from reference TRBV9 and TRBJ2-2 gives the full variable domain: DSGVTQTPKHLITATGQRVTLRCSPRSGDLSVYWYQQSLDQGLQFLIQYYNGEERAKGNILERFSAQQFPDLHSELNLSSLELGDSALYFCASSVEEALTGELFFGEGSRLTVL.